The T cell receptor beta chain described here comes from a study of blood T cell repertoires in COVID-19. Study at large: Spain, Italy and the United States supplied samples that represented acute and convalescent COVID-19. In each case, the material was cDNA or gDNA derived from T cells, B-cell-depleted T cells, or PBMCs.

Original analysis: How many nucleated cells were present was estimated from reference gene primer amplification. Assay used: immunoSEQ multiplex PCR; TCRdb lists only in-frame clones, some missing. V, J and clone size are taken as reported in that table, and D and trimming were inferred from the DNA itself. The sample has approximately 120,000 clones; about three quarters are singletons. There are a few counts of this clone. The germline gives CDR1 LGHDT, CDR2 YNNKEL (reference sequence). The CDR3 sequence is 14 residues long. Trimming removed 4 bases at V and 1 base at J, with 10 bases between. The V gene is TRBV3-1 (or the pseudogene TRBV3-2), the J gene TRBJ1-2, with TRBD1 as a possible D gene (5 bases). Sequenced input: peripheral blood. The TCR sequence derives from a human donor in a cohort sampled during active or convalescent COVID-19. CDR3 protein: CASSPGRGNYGYTF. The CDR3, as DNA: TGTGCCAGCAGCCCAGGGCGGGGTAACTATGGCTACACCTTC.